This TCR beta chain came from a study of technical replicates of blood from several donors (dated by TCRdb to the late 2010s). The germline V gene (reference sequence) provides CDR1 SGHNT and CDR2 YYREEE. The CDR3 sequence holds 17 residues, the cysteine and phenylalanine included. Only CDR3 DNA is held: 51 bases, read in frame from base 1. The junction shows trimming of 0 bases on V and 4 bases on J, and the gene matches do not reach 6 bases of it. Library creation used the immunoSEQ multiplex PCR assay. The table comes from immuneACCESS by way of TCRdb, which keeps in-frame sequences with V and J called. Part of the clones is missing from these tables; in studies checked, under half for an unresolved V gene and the rest for unknown reasons. Across this sample there are under 95,000 clones, with 90% to 95% seen only once. The ten most abundant clones make up roughly 0.25% of the sample. Worth noting for this clone: What antigen it recognizes has not been identified. No much larger clone is present one base from it, and per-base qualities are unavailable.

Sample: T cells isolated from PBMCs. The clonotype comes from a human donor in good health. The chain is assembled from TRBV5-4 and TRBJ2-2, with 10 bases matching TRBD2. The CDR3 here reads CASSLGGSGGATGELFF. DNA sequence: TGTGCCAGCAGCTTGGGGGGAAGCGGGGGGGCCACCGGGGAGCTGTTTTTT.